This TCR beta chain originates from a study of OX40 agonist ivuxolimab in advanced cancers. The wider study: The mean age was roughly 60 years, ranging from roughly 23 to 79, with about four fifths of participants male.

Here immunoSEQ multiplex PCR was the method, and the copy in TCRdb shows in-frame clones only, minus some. The repertoire holds about 69,000 clones, with 80% to 90% as singletons. A note on this clone: Its cognate antigen is unknown.

CDR1 and CDR2 from the germline V gene are SGDLS and YYNGEE. The CDR3 length is 14 residues. Trimming removed 0 bases from V and 0 bases from J, with 4 bases in between. Findings and limits, study-wide: Not determined was the antigen specificity of the expanded peripheral T cells.

The sample consisted of CD4+ or CD8+ T cells sorted from blood, taken in a trial of the OX40 agonist ivuxolimab. V usage is TRBV9 and J usage is TRBJ1-3; D gene ambiguous. The TCR was taken from an adult with an advanced solid tumor such as melanoma, head and neck, liver or kidney cancer. The DNA of the CDR3 is TGTGCCAGCAGCGTAGAACTCTCTGGAAACACCATATATTTT. Translated: CASSVELSGNTIYF.